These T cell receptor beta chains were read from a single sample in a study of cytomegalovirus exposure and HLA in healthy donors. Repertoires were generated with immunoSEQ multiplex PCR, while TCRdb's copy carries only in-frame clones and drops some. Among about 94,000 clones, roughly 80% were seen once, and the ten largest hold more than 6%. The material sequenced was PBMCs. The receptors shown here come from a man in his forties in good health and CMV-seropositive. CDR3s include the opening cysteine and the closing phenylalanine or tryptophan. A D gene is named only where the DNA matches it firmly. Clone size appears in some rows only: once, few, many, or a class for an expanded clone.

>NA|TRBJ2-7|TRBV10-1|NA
TGCGCCAGCAGTGAGGGTGGACAAGGCGGGCAGTACTTC
CASSEGGQGGQYF
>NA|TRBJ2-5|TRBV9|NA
TGTGCCAGCAGCGCGGGGACTTTACCTCAAGAGACCCAGTACTTC
CASSAGTLPQETQYF
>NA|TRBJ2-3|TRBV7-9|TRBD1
TGTGCCAGCAGCCTGACAGGGCTCCCAGATACGCAGTATTTT
CASSLTGLPDTQYF
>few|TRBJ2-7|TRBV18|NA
TGTGCCAGCTCACGAACAGGGTTCGAGCAGTACTTC
CASSRTGFEQYF
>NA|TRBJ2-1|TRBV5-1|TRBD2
TGCGCCAGCAGCCCACCGGGACTAGCGGGAGTTTGGGAGCAGTTCTTC
CASSPPGLAGVWEQFF
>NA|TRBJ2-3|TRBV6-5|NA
TGTGCCAGCATAAAGAGGAACACAGATACGCAGTATTTT
CASIKRNTDTQYF
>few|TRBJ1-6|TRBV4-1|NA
TGCGCCAGCAGCCAAGCGGACATGACGGATTCACCCCTCCACTTT
CASSQADMTDSPLHF
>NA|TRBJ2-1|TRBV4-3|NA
TGCGCCAGCAGCCAAGACGAGGAGGGCTACAATGAGCAGTTCTTC
CASSQDEEGYNEQFF
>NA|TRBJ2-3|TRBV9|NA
TGTGCCAGCAGCGCGCGGGTGGCAGATACGCAGTATTTT
CASSARVADTQYF
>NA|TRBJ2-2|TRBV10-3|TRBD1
TGTGCCATCAGTCCGGGACAGGGTGTTTTCAACACCGGGGAGCTGTTTTTT
CAISPGQGVFNTGELFF
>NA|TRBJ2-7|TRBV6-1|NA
TGTGCCAGCGGAGGGGGGACAGATCTTTACGAGCAGTACTTC
CASGGGTDLYEQYF
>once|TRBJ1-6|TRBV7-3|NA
TGTGCCAGCAGCTCGGGAGGGCGGTCACCCCTCCACTTT
CASSSGGRSPLHF
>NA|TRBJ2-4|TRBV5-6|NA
TGTGCCAGCAGCTTTCTGGAGGGCGTCTCAAACATTCAGTACTTC
CASSFLEGVSNIQYF
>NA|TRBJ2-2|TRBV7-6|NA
TGTGCCAGCAGCCCCGGTAGGGGAGGCTCGAACACCGGGGAGCTGTTTTTT
CASSPGRGGSNTGELFF
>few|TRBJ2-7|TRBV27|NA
TGTGCCAGCAGTAGACAGGCAGCACCCTACGAGCAGTACTTC
CASSRQAAPYEQYF
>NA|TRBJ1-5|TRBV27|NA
TGTGCCAGCAGTTTAGAGGGGGGCAATCAGCCCCAGCATTTT
CASSLEGGNQPQHF
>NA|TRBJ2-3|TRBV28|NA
TGTGCCAGCAGTTTATTTGTGGGAGCTAGCACAGATACGCAGTATTTT
CASSLFVGASTDTQYF
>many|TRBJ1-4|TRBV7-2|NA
TGTGCCAGCAGCCCAGTACAGGGTTTCCCAGAAAAACTGTTTTTT
CASSPVQGFPEKLFF
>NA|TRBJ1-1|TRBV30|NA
TGTGCCTGGAAGGACAGACGGGCGAACACTGAAGCTTTCTTT
CAWKDRRANTEAFF
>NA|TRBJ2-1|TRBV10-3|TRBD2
TGTGCCATCAGTTGGACTAGCGGGAGGAGCAGCAATGAGCAGTTCTTC
CAISWTSGRSSNEQFF
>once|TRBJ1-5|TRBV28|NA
TGTGCCAGCAGCCACCCTACAGGGTACAATCAGCCCCAGCATTTT
CASSHPTGYNQPQHF
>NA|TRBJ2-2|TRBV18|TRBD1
TGTGCCAGCTCACCCACCCTGGGGCAGGGGGTGAACACCGGGGAGCTGTTTTTT
CASSPTLGQGVNTGELFF
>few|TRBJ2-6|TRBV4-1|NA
TGCGCCAGCAGCCACAACCCAGACTCTGGGGCCAACGTCCTGACTTTC
CASSHNPDSGANVLTF
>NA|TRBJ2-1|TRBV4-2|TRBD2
TGTGCCAGCAGTTTACGGACTAGCGGGGGGGCAGATGAGCAGTTCTTC
CASSLRTSGGADEQFF
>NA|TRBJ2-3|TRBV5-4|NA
TGTGCCAGCAGCTTGGGAGGGACTTCCACAGATACGCAGTATTTT
CASSLGGTSTDTQYF
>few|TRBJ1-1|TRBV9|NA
TGTGCCAGCAGCCCTGGTAGGGGCAGGGGACAGAACACTGAAGCTTTCTTT
CASSPGRGRGQNTEAFF
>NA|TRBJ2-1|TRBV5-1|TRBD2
TGCGCCAGTCTCAAGGGGGCGGGGGGGGTCAATGAGCAGTTCTTC
CASLKGAGGVNEQFF
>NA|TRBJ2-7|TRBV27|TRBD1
TGTGCCAGCAGTCCGGGACAGATTGGATACGAGCAGTACTTC
CASSPGQIGYEQYF
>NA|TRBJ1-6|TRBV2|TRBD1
TGTGCCAGCACCCCAGGACAGGGGCCTTCACCCCTCCACTTT
CASTPGQGPSPLHF
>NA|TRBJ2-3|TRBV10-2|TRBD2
TGCGCCAGCAGCTCACAATTAGGACTAGCGGAGACCACAGATACGCAGTATTTT
CASSSQLGLAETTDTQYF
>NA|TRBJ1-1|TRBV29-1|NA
TGCAGCGTCCCCGGGGGGACTGAAGCTTTCTTT
CSVPGGTEAFF
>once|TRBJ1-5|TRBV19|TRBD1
TGTGCCAGTACCGACAGGGTATCCAATCAGCCCCAGCATTTT
CASTDRVSNQPQHF
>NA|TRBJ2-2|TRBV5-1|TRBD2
TGCGCCAGCAGCCCAACATCGAGGACTAGTAGCGGGGAGCTGTTTTTT
CASSPTSRTSSGELFF
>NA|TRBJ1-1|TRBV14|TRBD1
TGTGCCAGCAGCCAAATTAACCCAGTCACAGGGGGCTCCATGAACACTGAAGCTTTCTTT
CASSQINPVTGGSMNTEAFF
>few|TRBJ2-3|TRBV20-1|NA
TGCAGTGCGAGAAGGGGAGATACGCAGTATTTT
CSARRGDTQYF
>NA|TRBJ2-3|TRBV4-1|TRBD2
TGCGCCAGCAGCCAACCCCCCGCAGCTAGCGGGGGAAGCACAGATACGCAGTATTTT
CASSQPPAASGGSTDTQYF
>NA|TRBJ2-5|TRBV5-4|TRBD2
TGTGCCAGCAGCACTGGAACTAGCGGCGTAGAGACCCAGTACTTC
CASSTGTSGVETQYF
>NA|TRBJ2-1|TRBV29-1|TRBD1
TGCAGCGCGTCCCGGGACAGGGTTGGGTCCTACAATGAGCAGTTCTTC
CSASRDRVGSYNEQFF